Listed here are 21 T cell receptor beta chains from one sample, sequenced in a study of control samples from healthy donors and cancer patients. Libraries were prepared by immunoSEQ multiplex PCR; TCRdb keeps only in-frame clonotypes and omits some of them. The table shows roughly 150,000 clones, with about 94% occurring only once. Sequences were obtained from blood. The receptor set was obtained from a man aged 50 to 59 in good health.

The chain employs TRBV7-2 and TRBJ2-2; 8 bases fit TRBD2. The CDR3 runs 17 residues. V dropped 1 base and J dropped 5; count of bases not matched to a gene: 9. Per the germline V gene, CDR1 is SGHTA and CDR2 is FQGNSA. The DNA for the CDR3 is TGTGCCAGCAGCTTAGGAGGGCTAGCGGGTCTAACCGGGGAGCTGTTTTTT. The encoded protein is CASSLGGLAGLTGELFF.

The J gene is TRBJ1-1, the V gene TRBV21-1; the D call TRBD1 from the table was never checked on the DNA. TRBV21-1 is labeled a pseudogene. The CDR3 is made up of 17 amino acids. The CDR3 bases are TGTGCCAGCAGCAAAGTTGACAGGGGCAGGGGAAACACTGAAGCTTTCTTT. As protein: CASSKVDRGRGNTEAFF.

The chain combines TRBV28 with TRBJ1-5, with no clear D. Germline V gives CDR1 MDHEN, CDR2 SYDVKM. V lost 4 bases to trimming and J lost 0 bases, with 7 bases between them. This CDR3 has 14 residues. CDR3 amino acids: CASSYQVSNQPQHF. CDR3 coding DNA: TGTGCCAGCAGTTATCAGGTTAGCAATCAGCCCCAGCATTTT.

This clone was picked up one time. The V and J genes are TRBV3-1 (or the pseudogene TRBV3-2) and TRBJ2-5; the D is unclear. Germline lookup yields CDR1 LGHDT and CDR2 YNNKEL (reference sequence). This CDR3 comprises 15 residues. V dropped 1 base and J dropped 5 bases, with 14 bases sitting between them. The DNA of the CDR3 is TGTGCCAGCAGCCAAGCTAGGCCATTTGAGGAGACCCAGTACTTC. As protein: CASSQARPFEETQYF.

This sequence joins TRBV6-4 and TRBJ1-1, with D maybe TRBD1 (6 bases). Per the germline V gene, CDR1 is MRHNA and CDR2 is SNTAGT. The CDR3 has 13 amino acids. V was shortened by 6 bases and J by 2 bases, with 10 bases between the two germline ends. This CDR3 reads CASSLDRNTEAFF. As DNA, the CDR3 is TGTGCCAGCAGCCTGGACAGAAACACTGAAGCTTTCTTT.

The gene calls are TRBV24-1 and TRBJ1-1, with TRBD1 matching 7 bases. Germline V gives CDR1 KGHDR, CDR2 SFDVKD. This CDR3 region has 13 residues. V was pared by 7 bases and J by 5 bases, with 6 bases of the junction left unmatched. The CDR3 sequence: CATRDREDTEAFF. The CDR3 DNA is TGTGCCACCAGAGACAGGGAGGATACTGAAGCTTTCTTT.

The CDR3 bases are TGTGCCAGCAGCTCCTCGAGCGGCTACACCTTC. Its translation: CASSSSSGYTF. The rearrangement joins TRBV28 to TRBJ1-2; no firm D call. Trimming removed 6 bases at V and 8 bases at J, with 10 bases between. Per the germline V gene, CDR1 is MDHEN and CDR2 is SYDVKM. The CDR3 is 11 residues long.

This chain connects TRBV7-2 to TRBJ1-5; D remains unclear. CDR1 is SGHTA, CDR2 FQGNSA, per germline. Trimming stripped 1 base from V and 3 bases from J, with 10 bases between. The CDR3 has 15 amino acids. Here the CDR3 reads CASSLGSGNNQPQHF. CDR3 in DNA: TGTGCCAGCAGCTTAGGGTCGGGGAACAATCAGCCCCAGCATTTT.

The V gene is TRBV3-1 (or the pseudogene TRBV3-2), the J gene TRBJ1-3, with a tentative D call TRBD1 (6 bases). The germline V gene has CDR1 LGHDT and CDR2 YNNKEL (reference sequence). Trimming left V 8 bases short and J 2 bases short, with 10 bases between. CDR3 length: 13 residues. This CDR3 is CASSDSPGNTIYF. The CDR3 DNA sequence: TGTGCCAGCTCGGACAGCCCTGGAAACACCATATATTTT.

The chain employs TRBV12-3 or TRBV12-4 and TRBJ2-3; D gene uncertain. The CDR3 covers 12 residues. Trimming shortened V by 7 bases and J by 0 bases, and 5 bases separated the two germline ends. CDR3 nucleotide sequence: TGTGCCAGCAAATTTAGCACAGATACGCAGTATTTT. Its protein is CASKFSTDTQYF.

The genes are TRBV27 and TRBJ2-2; D gene unclear. Between the trimmed V and J ends, which lost 5 bases and 1 base, there was a span of 5 bases. Germline V gene sequence: CDR1 MNHEY, CDR2 SMNVEV (reference sequence). The CDR3 consists of 13 residues. The CDR3 region has the DNA TGTGCCAGCAGTGGAGTGAACACCGGGGAGCTGTTTTTT. Translating it yields CASSGVNTGELFF.

This clone occurred once. The CDR3 DNA follows: TGCGCCAGCAGCCCAGGGTTTGCAACTAATGAAAAACTGTTTTTT. Amino acids: CASSPGFATNEKLFF. The chain has TRBV5-1 and TRBJ1-4; D might be TRBD1 (5 bases). The CDR3 runs 15 residues. The ends were cut back, 4 bases at V and 0 bases at J, with 10 bases in the middle. Looked up from germline, CDR1 is SGHRS and CDR2 is YFSETQ.

This rearrangement joins TRBV4-1 to TRBJ1-6; D is unclear. Germline V lookup: CDR1 MGHRA, CDR2 YSYEKL. The germline V and J ends were trimmed by 0 bases and 8 bases, with 5 bases remaining between them. The CDR3 has 13 amino acids. CDR3 sequence reads: CASSQEVYSPLHF. CDR3 DNA: TGCGCCAGCAGCCAAGAAGTCTATTCACCCCTCCACTTT.

This sequence joins TRBV2 and TRBJ2-7, with a tentative D call TRBD2 (5 bases). Germline values: CDR1 SNHLY, CDR2 FYNNEI. Trimming removed 0 bases from V and 2 bases from J, with 11 bases in between. The CDR3 runs to 15 residues. CDR3 in amino acids: CASSEAGVRTYEQYF. CDR3 sequence (DNA): TGTGCCAGCAGTGAAGCGGGAGTTCGTACCTACGAGCAGTACTTC.

The chain combines TRBV7-9 with TRBJ1-1, with 9 bases that match TRBD1. CDR3 length: 14 residues. V lost 5 bases, J lost 6 bases, and 7 bases stayed unmatched. Germline lookup yields CDR1 SEHNR and CDR2 FQNEAQ (reference sequence). The CDR3 DNA reads as TGTGCCAGCAGCCTACCGGGACAGGGATCTGAAGCTTTCTTT. As protein: CASSLPGQGSEAFF.

This sequence joins TRBV4-1 and TRBJ1-1, with D uncertain. The CDR3 contains 16 residues. Germline V lookup: CDR1 MGHRA, CDR2 YSYEKL. V was pared by 4 bases and J by 1 base, with 16 bases between. The CDR3: CASSPTLRAGNTEAFF. The CDR3 DNA is TGCGCCAGCAGCCCCACCCTTAGGGCTGGGAACACTGAAGCTTTCTTT.

The CDR3, as DNA: TGCGCCAGCAGCCAAGCCGGCGGCCGGGTGGTGGAACTGTTTTTT. Translation: CASSQAGGRVVELFF. The rearrangement uses TRBV4-1 and TRBJ1-4, with D hard to call. The germline gives CDR1 MGHRA, CDR2 YSYEKL. V dropped 1 base and J dropped 12 bases, with 18 bases sitting between them. This CDR3 spans 15 amino acids.

The chain recombines TRBV9 with TRBJ1-1, with TRBD1 matching over 9 bases. Per the germline V gene, CDR1 is SGDLS and CDR2 is YYNGEE. The CDR3 spans 15 residues. Germline trimming cut 0 bases from V and 5 bases from J; bases unmatched to any gene: 5. The CDR3, as DNA: TGTGCCAGCAGCGTAGCTTCACAGGGGGCGACTGAAGCTTTCTTT. Translating gives CASSVASQGATEAFF.

The chain uses TRBV9 and TRBJ2-1, with TRBD1 as a possible D gene (6 bases). V shed 6 bases and J shed 5 bases, with 12 bases lying between them. The germline V gene encodes CDR1 SGDLS and CDR2 YYNGEE. The CDR3 loop spans 13 amino acids. The CDR3 is CASNYRDNNEQFF. The CDR3, as DNA: TGTGCCAGCAATTACCGGGACAACAATGAGCAGTTCTTC.

V usage is TRBV19 and J usage is TRBJ1-5, with 12 bases matching TRBD1. There are 18 residues in the CDR3. The germline V gene encodes CDR1 LNHDA and CDR2 SQIVND (reference sequence). V lost 4 bases to trimming and J lost 4 bases; unmatched junction nucleotides: 11. CDR3 in amino acids: CASSKKPGQGALNQPQHF. The CDR3 nucleotides are TGTGCCAGTAGTAAGAAACCGGGACAGGGGGCGTTAAATCAGCCCCAGCATTTT.

The V and J genes are TRBV7-3 and TRBJ2-2, with D maybe TRBD2 (5 bases). V shed 8 bases and J shed 4 bases, with 11 bases lying between them. The CDR3 runs to 13 residues. The V gene's germline CDR1 is SGHTA and CDR2 FQGTGA. The CDR3 nucleotides are TGTGCCAGCGGATCTAGCTCCACCGGGGAGCTGTTTTTT. This translates into CASGSSSTGELFF.